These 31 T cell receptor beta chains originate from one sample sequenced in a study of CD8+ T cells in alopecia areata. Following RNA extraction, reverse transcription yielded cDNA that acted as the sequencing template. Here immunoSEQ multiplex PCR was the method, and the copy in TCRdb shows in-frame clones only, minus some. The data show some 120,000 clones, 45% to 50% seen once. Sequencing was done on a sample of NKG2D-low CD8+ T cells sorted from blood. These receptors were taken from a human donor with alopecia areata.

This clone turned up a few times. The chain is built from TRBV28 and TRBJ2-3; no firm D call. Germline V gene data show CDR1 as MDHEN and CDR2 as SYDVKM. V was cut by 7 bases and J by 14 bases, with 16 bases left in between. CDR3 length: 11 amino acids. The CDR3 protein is CASTRGYLLYF. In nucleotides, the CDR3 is TGTGCCAGCACCCGAGGCTACCTGTTGTATTTT.

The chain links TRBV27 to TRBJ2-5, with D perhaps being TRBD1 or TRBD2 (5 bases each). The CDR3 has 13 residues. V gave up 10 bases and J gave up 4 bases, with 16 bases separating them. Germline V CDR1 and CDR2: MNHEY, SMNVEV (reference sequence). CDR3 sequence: CATRDGAGETQYF. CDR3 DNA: TGTGCCACTAGGGACGGTGCCGGAGAGACCCAGTACTTC.

For the CDR3, the DNA is TGTGCCAGTTCGGACAGGCTCTATGGCTACACCTTC. It specifies CASSDRLYGYTF. The V gene is TRBV28, the J gene TRBJ1-2; TRBD1 agrees at 7 bases. The CDR3 length is 12 residues. Trimming cost V 9 bases and J 4 bases; bases outside gene matches: 5. CDR1 MDHEN and CDR2 SYDVKM come from the germline V gene.

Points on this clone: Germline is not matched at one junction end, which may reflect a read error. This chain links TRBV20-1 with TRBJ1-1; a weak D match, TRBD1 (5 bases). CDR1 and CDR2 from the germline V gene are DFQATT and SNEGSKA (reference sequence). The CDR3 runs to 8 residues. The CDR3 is CSAIMDNF. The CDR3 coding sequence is TGCAGTGCTATTATGGACAACTTT.

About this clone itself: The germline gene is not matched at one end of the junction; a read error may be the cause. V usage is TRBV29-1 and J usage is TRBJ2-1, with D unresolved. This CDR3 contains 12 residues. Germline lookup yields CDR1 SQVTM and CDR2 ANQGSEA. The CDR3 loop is CSVEDGRNEQLF. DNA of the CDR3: TGCAGCGTTGAAGATGGGCGGAATGAGCAGCTCTTC.

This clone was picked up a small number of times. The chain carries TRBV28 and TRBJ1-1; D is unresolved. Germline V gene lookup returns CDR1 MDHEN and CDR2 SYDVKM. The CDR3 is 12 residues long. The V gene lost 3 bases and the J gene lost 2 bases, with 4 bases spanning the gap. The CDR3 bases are TGTGCCAGCAGTTTTACCAACACTGAAGCTTTCTTT. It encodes CASSFTNTEAFF.

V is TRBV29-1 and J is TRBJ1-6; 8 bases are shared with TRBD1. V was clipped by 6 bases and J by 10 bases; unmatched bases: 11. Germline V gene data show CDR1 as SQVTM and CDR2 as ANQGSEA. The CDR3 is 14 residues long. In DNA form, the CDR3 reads TGCAGCGTCGAGCCGACAGGGGAAGGCTCACCCCTCCACTTT. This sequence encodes CSVEPTGEGSPLHF. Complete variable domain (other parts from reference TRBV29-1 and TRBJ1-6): SAVISQKPSRDICQRGTSLTIQCQVDSQVTMMFWYRQQPGQSLTLIATANQGSEATYESGFVIDKFPISRPNLTFSTLTVSNMSPEDSSIYLCSVEPTGEGSPLHFGNGTRLTVT.

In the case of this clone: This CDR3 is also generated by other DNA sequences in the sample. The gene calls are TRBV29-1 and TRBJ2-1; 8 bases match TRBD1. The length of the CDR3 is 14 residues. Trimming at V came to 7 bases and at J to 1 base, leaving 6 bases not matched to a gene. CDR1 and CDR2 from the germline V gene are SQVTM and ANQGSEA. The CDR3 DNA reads TGCAGCGCATCCGGGACAGGTTCCTACAATGAGCAGTTCTTC. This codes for CSASGTGSYNEQFF.

CDR3 coding DNA: TGTGCCAGCAGCACGGGACAGGGAAGCGCAGATACGCAGTATTTT. This encodes CASSTGQGSADTQYF. The chain has TRBV27 and TRBJ2-3; 9 bases are shared with TRBD1. From germline, CDR1 is MNHEY and CDR2 SMNVEV (reference sequence). This CDR3 contains 15 residues. V lost 6 bases and J lost 4; bases outside the gene matches: 8.

The CDR3 sequence is CACIAGGGELRLNTEAFF. The CDR3 DNA reads as TGTGCCTGCATAGCCGGGGGAGGGGAGCTTCGGCTGAACACTGAAGCTTTCTTT. The chain uses TRBV30 and TRBJ1-1; possible D gene TRBD1, 5 bases. V lost 6 bases and J 0 bases, leaving 26 bases between the germline ends. Germline CDR1 and CDR2: GTSNPN and SVGIG (reference sequence). The CDR3 consists of 18 residues. The full variable domain, with the rest looked up from reference TRBV30 and TRBJ1-1, is SQTIHQWPATLVQPVGSPLSLECTVEGTSNPNLYWYRQAAGRGLQLLFYSVGIGQISSEVPQNLSASRPQDRQFILSSKKLLLSDSGFYLCACIAGGGELRLNTEAFFGQGTRLTVV.

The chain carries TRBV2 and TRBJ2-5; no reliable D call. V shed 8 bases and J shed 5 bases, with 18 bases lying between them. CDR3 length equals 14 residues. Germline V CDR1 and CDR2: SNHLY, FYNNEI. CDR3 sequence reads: CASPTETSRETQYF. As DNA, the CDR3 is TGTGCCAGCCCCACGGAGACAAGCAGGGAGACCCAGTACTTC.

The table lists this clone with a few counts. The DNA of the CDR3 is TGTGCCAGCTCACCACCGTACCAAGAGACCCAGTACTTC. The encoded protein is CASSPPYQETQYF. The chain has TRBV18 and TRBJ2-5; D remains unclear. Germline V CDR1 and CDR2: KGHSH, LQKENI. V lost 0 bases, J lost 0 bases, and 2 bases lay in between. This CDR3 comprises 13 residues.

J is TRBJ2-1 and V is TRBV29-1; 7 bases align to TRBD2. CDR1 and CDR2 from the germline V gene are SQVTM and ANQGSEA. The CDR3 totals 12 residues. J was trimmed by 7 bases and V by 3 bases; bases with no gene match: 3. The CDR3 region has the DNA TGCAGCGTTGAGAGGACTAGTAATGAGCAGTTCTTC. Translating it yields CSVERTSNEQFF.

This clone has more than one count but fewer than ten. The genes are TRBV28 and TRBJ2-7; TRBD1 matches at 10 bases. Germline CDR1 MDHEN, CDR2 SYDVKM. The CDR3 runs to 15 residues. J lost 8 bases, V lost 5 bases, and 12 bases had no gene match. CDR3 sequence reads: CASSPLGGQGFKQYF. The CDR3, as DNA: TGTGCCAGCAGTCCCCTCGGGGGACAGGGGTTCAAGCAGTACTTC.

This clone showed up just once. As DNA, the CDR3 is TGTGCCAGCAGAGCGGACCGGGGGGCTCAAGAGACCCAGTACTTC. Translating it yields CASRADRGAQETQYF. V usage is TRBV2 and J usage is TRBJ2-5, with D tentatively TRBD2 (7 bases). Trimming took off 6 bases at V and 2 bases at J, with 16 bases between the two ends. This CDR3 comprises 15 residues. Germline loops: CDR1 SNHLY, CDR2 FYNNEI.

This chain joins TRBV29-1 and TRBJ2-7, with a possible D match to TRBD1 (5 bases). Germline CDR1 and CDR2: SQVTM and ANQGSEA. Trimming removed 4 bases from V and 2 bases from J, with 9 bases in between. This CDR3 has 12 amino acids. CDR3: CSVVTGTYEQYF. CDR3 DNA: TGCAGCGTTGTAACAGGCACCTACGAGCAGTACTTC.

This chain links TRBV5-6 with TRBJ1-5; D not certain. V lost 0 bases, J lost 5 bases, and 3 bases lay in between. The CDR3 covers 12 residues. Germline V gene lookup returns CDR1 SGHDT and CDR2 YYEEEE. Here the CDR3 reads CASSLADQPQHF. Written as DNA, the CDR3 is TGTGCCAGCAGCTTGGCGGATCAGCCCCAGCATTTT.

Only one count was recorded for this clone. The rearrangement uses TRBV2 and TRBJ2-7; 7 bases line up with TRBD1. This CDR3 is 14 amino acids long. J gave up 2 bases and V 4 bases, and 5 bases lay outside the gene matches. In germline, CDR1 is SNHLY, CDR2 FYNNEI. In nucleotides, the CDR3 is TGTGCCAGCAGTGGACAGGGAATCGCCTACGAGCAGTACTTC. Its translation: CASSGQGIAYEQYF.

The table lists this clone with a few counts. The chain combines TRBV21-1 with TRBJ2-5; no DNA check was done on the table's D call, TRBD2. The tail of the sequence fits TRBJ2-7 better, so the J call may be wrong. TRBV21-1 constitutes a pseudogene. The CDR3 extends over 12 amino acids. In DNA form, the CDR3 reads TGTGCCAGCAGCAAAGGTAAAGCCGAGCAGTACTTC. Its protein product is CASSKGKAEQYF.

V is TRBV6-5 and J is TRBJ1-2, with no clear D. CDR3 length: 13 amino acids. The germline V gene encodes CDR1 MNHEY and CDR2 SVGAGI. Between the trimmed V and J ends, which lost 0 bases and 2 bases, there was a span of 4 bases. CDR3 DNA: TGTGCCAGCAGTTACTCCGGCAACTATGGCTACACCTTC. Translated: CASSYSGNYGYTF.

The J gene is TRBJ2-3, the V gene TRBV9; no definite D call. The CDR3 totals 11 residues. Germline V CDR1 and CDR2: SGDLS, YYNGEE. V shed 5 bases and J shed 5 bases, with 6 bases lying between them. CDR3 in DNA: TGTGCCAGCAGTTTGAGAGATACGCAGTATTTT. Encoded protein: CASSLRDTQYF.

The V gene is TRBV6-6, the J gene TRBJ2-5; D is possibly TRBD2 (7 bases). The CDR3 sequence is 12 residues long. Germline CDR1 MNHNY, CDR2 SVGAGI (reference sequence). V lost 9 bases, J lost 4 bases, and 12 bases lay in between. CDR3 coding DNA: TGTGCCAGTACTAGGGGGGGAGAGACCCAGTACTTC. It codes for CASTRGGETQYF.

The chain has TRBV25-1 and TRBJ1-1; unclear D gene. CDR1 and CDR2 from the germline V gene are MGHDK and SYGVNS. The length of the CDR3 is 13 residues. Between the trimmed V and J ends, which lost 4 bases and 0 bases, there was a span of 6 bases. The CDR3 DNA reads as TGTGCCAGCAGTGGACGTCTGAACACTGAAGCTTTCTTT. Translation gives CASSGRLNTEAFF.

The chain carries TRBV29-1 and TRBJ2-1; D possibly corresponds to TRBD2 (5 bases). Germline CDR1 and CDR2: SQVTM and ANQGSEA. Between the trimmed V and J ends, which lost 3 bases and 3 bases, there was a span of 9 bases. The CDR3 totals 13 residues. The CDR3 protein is CSVERLNYNEQFF. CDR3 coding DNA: TGCAGCGTTGAGAGACTAAACTACAATGAGCAGTTCTTC.

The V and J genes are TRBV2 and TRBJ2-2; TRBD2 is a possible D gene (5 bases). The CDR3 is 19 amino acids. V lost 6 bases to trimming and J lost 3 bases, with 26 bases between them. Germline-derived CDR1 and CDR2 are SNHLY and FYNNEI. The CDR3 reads CASSQSRLTRGPDTGELFF. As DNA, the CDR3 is TGTGCCAGCAGCCAGTCGCGCCTCACACGAGGGCCGGACACCGGGGAGCTGTTTTTT. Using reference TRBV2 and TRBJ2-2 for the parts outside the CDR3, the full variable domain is EPEVTQTPSHQVTQMGQEVILRCVPISNHLYFYWYRQILGQKVEFLVSFYNNEISEKSEIFDDQFSVERPDGSNFTLKIRSTKLEDSAMYFCASSQSRLTRGPDTGELFFGEGSRLTVL.

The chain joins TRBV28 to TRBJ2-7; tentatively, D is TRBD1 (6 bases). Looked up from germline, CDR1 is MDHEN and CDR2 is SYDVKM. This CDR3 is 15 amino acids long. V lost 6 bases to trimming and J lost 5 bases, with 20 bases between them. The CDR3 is CASSSRGTRHHEQYF. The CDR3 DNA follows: TGTGCCAGCAGCTCGAGAGGGACACGACATCACGAGCAGTACTTC.

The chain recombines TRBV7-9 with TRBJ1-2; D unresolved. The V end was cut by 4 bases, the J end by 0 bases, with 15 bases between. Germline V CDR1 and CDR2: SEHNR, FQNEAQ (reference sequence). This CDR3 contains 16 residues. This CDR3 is CASSSTTEPSNYGYTF. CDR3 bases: TGTGCCAGCAGCTCCACGACGGAACCATCTAACTATGGCTACACCTTC.

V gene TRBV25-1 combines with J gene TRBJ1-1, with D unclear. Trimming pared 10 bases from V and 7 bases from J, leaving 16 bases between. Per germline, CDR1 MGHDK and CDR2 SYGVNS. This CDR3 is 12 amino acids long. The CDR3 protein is CATERSDGEAFF. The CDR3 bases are TGTGCCACTGAACGCTCGGACGGTGAAGCTTTCTTT.

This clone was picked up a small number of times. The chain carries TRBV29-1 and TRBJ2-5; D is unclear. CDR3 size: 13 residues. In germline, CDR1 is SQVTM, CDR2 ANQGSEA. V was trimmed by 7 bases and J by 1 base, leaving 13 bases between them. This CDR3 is CSGYVDFQETQYF. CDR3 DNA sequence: TGCAGCGGCTACGTTGACTTCCAAGAGACCCAGTACTTC.

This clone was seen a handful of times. This CDR3 reads CASSFDRGPQDIQYF. The CDR3 nucleotides read TGTGCCAGCAGCTTCGACAGGGGGCCTCAGGACATTCAGTACTTC. The rearrangement joins TRBV7-9 to TRBJ2-4; 10 nucleotides line up with TRBD1. This CDR3 region has 15 residues. The V and J ends lost 3 bases and 8 bases, in that order; junction bases with no gene match: 7. Looked up from germline, CDR1 is SEHNR and CDR2 is FQNEAQ (reference sequence).

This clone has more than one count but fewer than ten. The CDR3 loop is CACTGTSPTDTQYF. Here the CDR3 DNA reads TGTGCCTGTACCGGGACTAGCCCAACAGATACGCAGTATTTT. The chain carries TRBV30 and TRBJ2-3, with 9 bases identical to TRBD2. This CDR3 region has 14 residues. V trimming: 6 bases; J trimming: 3 bases; junction bases outside the gene matches: 7. CDR1 is GTSNPN and CDR2 is SVGIG in the germline V gene (reference sequence).